The source of this T cell receptor beta chain is a study of T cell responses to AZD1222 COVID-19 vaccine. Study findings and constraints: Spike-specific TCR breadth and depth both grew after two AZD1222 doses. Baseline antibody screening turned up just six or seven seropositive AZD1222 recipients.

This clone was counted between two and nine times. Its antigen remains unidentified. The repertoire was sequenced with immunoSEQ multiplex PCR; TCRdb's copy has only in-frame clones and lacks some. The repertoire includes over 120,000 clones, roughly 90% of them detected once, and 5% sits in the top ten. The CDR3 length is 15 residues. V was pared by 6 bases and J by 6 bases, with 6 bases of the junction left unmatched. Germline V gene sequence: CDR1 MRHNA, CDR2 SNTAGT. V and J are TRBV6-4 and TRBJ2-1; 12 bases map to TRBD2. This TCR came from an adult in good health. The source material was peripheral blood, sampled on day 0 of AZD1222 vaccination. This chain's CDR3 is CASSGLAGSGNEQFF. Here the CDR3 DNA reads TGTGCCAGCAGCGGACTAGCGGGGTCTGGCAATGAGCAGTTCTTC.